A single sample gave rise to the 9 T cell receptor beta chains below, sequenced in a study of T-cell memory formation after mild COVID-19. TCRdb passed the 5' RACE reads through MiXCR, listing each CDR3 protein once. The data show approximately 42,000 distinct CDR3 sequences, with roughly 7% seen just once and about 0.8% held by the top ten. Sequencing was carried out using PBMCs or a T cell subset sorted from them (not recorded which). The receptors stem from an adult who had mild COVID-19 (a few samples of this study predate the infection). Cell type and time point are not known.

Many counts were recorded for this clonotype. This chain uses TRBV12-5 with TRBJ2-2; D is unresolved. Trimming pared 3 bases from V and 5 bases from J, leaving 4 bases between. The CDR3 spans 12 residues. From germline, CDR1 is LGHNT and CDR2 FRNRAP. The CDR3 is CASGFNTGELFF. In DNA, the CDR3 is TGTGCTAGTGGTTTCAATACCGGGGAGCTGTTTTTT.

CDR3 coding DNA: TGTGCCAGCAGCTTGGGGTATCGTGGGGCCAACGTCCTGACTTTC. It encodes CASSLGYRGANVLTF. The chain uses TRBV7-2 and TRBJ2-6; no clear D gene. Looked up from germline, CDR1 is SGHTA and CDR2 is FQGNSA. The CDR3 has 15 amino acids. Trimming removed 3 bases from V and 3 bases from J, with 9 bases in between.

The table lists this clonotype with a few counts. The chain uses TRBV18 and TRBJ2-2, with a weak D call TRBD2 (5 bases). Germline V gives CDR1 KGHSH, CDR2 LQKENI. V was clipped by 1 base and J by 0 bases, with 15 bases between them. This CDR3 is 18 amino acids long. The chain's CDR3 is CASSPRTRAGPNTGELFF. The CDR3, as DNA: TGTGCCAGCTCACCACGGACGCGGGCTGGCCCGAACACCGGGGAGCTGTTTTTT.

The genes are TRBV10-2 and TRBJ2-2; 9 bases match TRBD2. Germline CDR1 and CDR2: WSHSY and SAAADI. The V gene end was trimmed by 6 bases and the J gene end by 3 bases; junction bases not matched to a gene: 5. CDR3 length equals 15 residues. The CDR3 region has the DNA TGCGCCAGCAGGCGGGAGGGCGCGGACACCGGGGAGCTGTTTTTT. This gives the protein CASRREGADTGELFF.

This clonotype has more than one count but fewer than ten. V usage is TRBV9 and J usage is TRBJ2-3, with a weak D call TRBD1 (6 bases). V was clipped by 0 bases and J by 3 bases, with 8 bases between them. This CDR3 is 14 amino acids long. CDR1 is SGDLS and CDR2 is YYNGEE in the germline V gene. CDR3 protein: CASSVGTVTDTQYF. DNA for the CDR3: TGTGCCAGCAGCGTAGGGACAGTTACAGATACGCAGTATTTT.

In its sample, this clonotype was seen a few times. The chain recombines TRBV30 with TRBJ2-5; D is uncertain. V lost 0 bases to trimming and J lost 2 bases, with 7 bases between them. CDR1 and CDR2 from the germline V gene are GTSNPN and SVGIG (reference sequence). This CDR3 contains 13 residues. In DNA form, the CDR3 reads TGTGCCTGGAGTGTATCATTGCAAGAGACCCAGTACTTC. This gives the protein CAWSVSLQETQYF.

V is TRBV19 and J is TRBJ2-7, with D perhaps TRBD1 (6 bases). The CDR3 length is 13 residues. Germline CDR1 reads LNHDA; CDR2 reads SQIVND (reference sequence). V lost 3 bases and J lost 3, with 9 bases in between. The CDR3 DNA follows: TGTGCCAGTAGTATCAGGGACAACTACGAGCAGTACTTC. This sequence encodes CASSIRDNYEQYF.

This clonotype was seen a handful of times. The V and J genes are TRBV7-9 and TRBJ2-5; a possible D gene is TRBD2 (5 bases). This CDR3 contains 11 residues. V was cut by 9 bases and J by 5 bases, with 10 bases left in between. Germline CDR1 and CDR2: SEHNR and FQNEAQ (reference sequence). DNA of the CDR3: TGTGCCAGTGAACGAGGGGAGACCCAGTACTTC. This gives the protein CASERGETQYF. The variable domain in full, completed from reference TRBV7-9 and TRBJ2-5, reads DTGVSQNPRHKITKRGQNVTFRCDPISEHNRLYWYRQTLGQGPEFLTYFQNEAQLEKSRLLSDRFSAERPKGSFSTLEIQRTEQGDSAMYLCASERGETQYFGPGTRLLVL.

Many counts were recorded for this clonotype. J is TRBJ1-1 and V is TRBV4-1, with 8 bases matching TRBD1. Germline V CDR1 and CDR2: MGHRA, YSYEKL. V was clipped by 4 bases and J by 5 bases; unmatched bases: 15. The CDR3 extends over 17 amino acids. The chain's CDR3 is CASSPDAGQGATTEAFF. The DNA for the CDR3 is TGCGCCAGCAGCCCAGACGCCGGCCAGGGGGCAACGACTGAAGCTTTCTTT.